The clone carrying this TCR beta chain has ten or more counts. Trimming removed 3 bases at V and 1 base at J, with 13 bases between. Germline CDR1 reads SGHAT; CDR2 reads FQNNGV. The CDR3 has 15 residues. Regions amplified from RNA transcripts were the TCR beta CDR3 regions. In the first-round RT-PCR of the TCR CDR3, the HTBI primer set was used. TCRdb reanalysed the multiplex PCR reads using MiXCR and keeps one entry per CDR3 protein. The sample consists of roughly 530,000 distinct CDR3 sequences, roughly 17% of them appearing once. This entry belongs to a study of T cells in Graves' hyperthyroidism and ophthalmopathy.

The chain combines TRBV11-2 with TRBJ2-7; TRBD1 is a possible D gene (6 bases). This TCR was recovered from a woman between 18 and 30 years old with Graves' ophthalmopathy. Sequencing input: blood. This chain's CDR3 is CASSFGQGPSYEQYF. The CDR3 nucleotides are TGTGCCAGCAGCTTTGGGCAGGGGCCGTCCTACGAGCAGTACTTC.